Described below is a single T cell receptor beta chain sequence and its context. Its antigen is not yet known. The sample holds no much larger clone one base away, and base qualities are not on file. Preparation of the library involved the immunoSEQ multiplex PCR assay. The table was pulled from immuneACCESS by TCRdb, which kept in-frame rearrangements only. Such tables lose some clones; where checked, under half of the loss comes from unresolved V genes, and the rest has no known cause. The sample records around 120,000 clones, about 88% of which are singletons. The top ten hold 13% of the sample. For every enrolled patient, mismatch repair deficiency was confirmed by either polymerase chain reaction or immunohistochemistry. Three patients who responded to pembrolizumab therapy underwent TCR sequencing. In the phase II trial, pembrolizumab PD-1 blockade was tested prospectively in advanced mismatch repair-deficient cancers, no matter which tissue of origin the cancers came from. Peripheral blood T cell samples were serially collected before and at multiple times after PD-1 blockade was started. Blood sampling times were expressed in weeks after the first pembrolizumab dose.

Here V drops 7 bases and J drops 6 bases, and the junction holds 6 bases not matched to any gene. From its cysteine to its phenylalanine, the CDR3 spans 12 amino acids. The kept DNA is CDR3 alone, 36 bases in frame from the first base. CDR1 SQVTM and CDR2 ANQGSEA are derived from the germline V gene. These data belong to a study of PD-1 blockade in mismatch repair-deficient tumors (dated by TCRdb to 2017 to 2019). General notes on the study: The trial enrolled fewer than 90 consecutive patients with about twelve mismatch repair-deficient cancer types between 2013 and late 2016, all previously treated and progressing. Deep sequencing of TCR CDR3 regions was used to track tumor-associated T cell clones in peripheral blood of patients responding to PD-1 blockade.

The full study reports these points: After pembrolizumab, tumor-resident clones, which were often undetectable in blood before treatment, expanded rapidly and then contracted, generally ahead of radiologic responses.

In this chain, TRBV29-1 is recombined with TRBJ2-7, with 10 bases in between that match TRBD2. This specimen consisted of peripheral blood, obtained 44 weeks after starting pembrolizumab. The TCR originated in an adult with mismatch repair-deficient cancer. The CDR3 protein is CSALAGASEQYF. The nucleotides are TGCAGCGCCCTAGCGGGAGCGTCCGAGCAGTACTTC.